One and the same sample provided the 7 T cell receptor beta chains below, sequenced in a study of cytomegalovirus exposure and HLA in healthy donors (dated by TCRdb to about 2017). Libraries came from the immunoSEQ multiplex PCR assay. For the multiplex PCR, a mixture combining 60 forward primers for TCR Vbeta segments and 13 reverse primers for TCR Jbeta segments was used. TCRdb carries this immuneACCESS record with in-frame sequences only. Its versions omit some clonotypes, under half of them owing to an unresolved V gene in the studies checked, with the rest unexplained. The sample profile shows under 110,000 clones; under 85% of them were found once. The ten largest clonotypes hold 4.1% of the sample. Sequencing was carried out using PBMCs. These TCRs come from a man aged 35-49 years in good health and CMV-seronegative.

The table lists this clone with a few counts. The CDR3 nucleotides are TGTGCCAGCATTCAGACAGGGGGCGAAGAGACCCAGTACTTC. Amino acids: CASIQTGGEETQYF. This chain joins TRBV5-4 and TRBJ2-5; 10 nucleotides align to TRBD1. The CDR3 loop spans 14 amino acids. In germline, CDR1 is SGHNT, CDR2 YYREEE (reference sequence). The trim removed 6 bases at V and 3 bases at J, leaving 5 bases unmatched.

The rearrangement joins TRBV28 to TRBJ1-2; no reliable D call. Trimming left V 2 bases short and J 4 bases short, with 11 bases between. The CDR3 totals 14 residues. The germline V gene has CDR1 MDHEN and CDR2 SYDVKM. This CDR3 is CASSLGGSRYGYTF. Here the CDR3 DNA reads TGTGCCAGCAGTTTAGGAGGGTCCCGCTATGGCTACACCTTC.

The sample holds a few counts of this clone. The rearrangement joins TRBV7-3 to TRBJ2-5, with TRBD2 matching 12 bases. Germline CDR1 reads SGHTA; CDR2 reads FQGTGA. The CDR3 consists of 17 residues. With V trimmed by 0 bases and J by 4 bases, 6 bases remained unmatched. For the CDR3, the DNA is TGTGCCAGCAGCTTAACCCCGACTAGCGGGGGTGCAGAGACCCAGTACTTC. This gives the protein CASSLTPTSGGAETQYF.

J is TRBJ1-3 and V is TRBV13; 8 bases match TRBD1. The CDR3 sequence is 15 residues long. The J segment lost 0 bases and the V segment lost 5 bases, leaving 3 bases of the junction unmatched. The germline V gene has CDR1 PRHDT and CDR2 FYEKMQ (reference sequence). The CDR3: CASSHRGNSGNTIYF. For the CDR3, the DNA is TGTGCCAGCAGCCACAGGGGGAACTCTGGAAACACCATATATTTT.

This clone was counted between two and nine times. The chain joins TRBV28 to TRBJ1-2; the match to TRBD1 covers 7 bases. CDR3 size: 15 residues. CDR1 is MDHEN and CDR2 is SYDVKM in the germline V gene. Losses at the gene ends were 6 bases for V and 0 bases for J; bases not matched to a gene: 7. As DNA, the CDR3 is TGTGCCAGCAGACCTACAGGGGCCCCTAACTATGGCTACACCTTC. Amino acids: CASRPTGAPNYGYTF.

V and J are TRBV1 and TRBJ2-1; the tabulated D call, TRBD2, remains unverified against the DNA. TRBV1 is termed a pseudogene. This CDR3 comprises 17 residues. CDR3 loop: CTSSQHRRGIPYNEQFF. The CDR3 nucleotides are TGCACCAGCAGCCAACACCGACGGGGGATACCTTACAATGAGCAGTTCTTC.

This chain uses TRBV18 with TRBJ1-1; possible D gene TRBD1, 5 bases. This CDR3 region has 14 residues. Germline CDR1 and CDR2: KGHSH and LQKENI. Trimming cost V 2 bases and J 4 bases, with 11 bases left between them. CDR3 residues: CASSPVTGGTEAFF. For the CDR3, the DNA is TGTGCCAGCTCACCAGTAACGGGGGGCACTGAAGCTTTCTTT.